What follows are 26 T cell receptor beta chains derived from one specimen sequenced in a study of Ad26.COV2.S vaccination and SARS-CoV-2 variants. Assay used: immunoSEQ multiplex PCR; TCRdb lists only in-frame clones, some missing. The sample has nearly 95,000 clones, roughly 84% seen once; the top ten hold more than 15%. Specimen: peripheral blood, collected after recovery from COVID-19. These receptor sequences come from a human donor who had recovered from COVID-19.

The chain recombines TRBV19 with TRBJ1-6, with TRBD1 matching 8 bases. The CDR3 has 14 amino acids. J gave up 10 bases and V 6 bases, and 8 bases lay outside the gene matches. Per germline, CDR1 LNHDA and CDR2 SQIVND (reference sequence). In nucleotides, the CDR3 is TGTGCCAGTAGCCAGACAGGGGTCAAGTCACCCCTCCACTTT. It codes for CASSQTGVKSPLHF. The whole variable domain, remainder taken from reference TRBV19 and TRBJ1-6, is DGGITQSPKYLFRKEGQNVTLSCEQNLNHDAMYWYRQDPGQGLRLIYYSQIVNDFQKGDIAEGYSVSREKKESFPLTVTSAQKNPTAFYLCASSQTGVKSPLHFGNGTRLTVT.

The chain links TRBV9 to TRBJ2-1, with 16 bases fitting TRBD2. The germline V gene encodes CDR1 SGDLS and CDR2 YYNGEE. Germline trimming cut 0 bases from V and 3 bases from J; bases unmatched to any gene: 3. This CDR3 is 18 amino acids long. The CDR3 reads CASSVEGLAGGRYNEQFF. CDR3 in DNA: TGTGCCAGCAGCGTAGAGGGACTAGCGGGAGGGCGCTACAATGAGCAGTTCTTC.

The gene calls are TRBV7-9 and TRBJ2-7; 7 nucleotides line up with TRBD1. Germline V lookup: CDR1 SEHNR, CDR2 FQNEAQ (reference sequence). The CDR3 has 14 residues. Trimming cost V 1 base and J 5 bases; bases outside gene matches: 5. The CDR3 is CASSLGTGPNEQYF. The CDR3 coding sequence is TGTGCCAGCAGCTTAGGGACAGGTCCCAACGAGCAGTACTTC.

The rearrangement links TRBV29-1 to TRBJ1-4; D not certain. Germline V lookup: CDR1 SQVTM, CDR2 ANQGSEA. The CDR3 covers 14 residues. V shed 6 bases and J shed 1 base, with 12 bases lying between them. The CDR3 sequence is CSVSGSGTNEKLFF. CDR3 sequence (DNA): TGCAGCGTGTCAGGTTCTGGAACTAATGAAAAACTGTTTTTT.

The chain combines TRBV7-2 with TRBJ2-7; 10 bases align to TRBD1. Per the germline V gene, CDR1 is SGHTA and CDR2 is FQGNSA. V gave up 6 bases and J gave up 4 bases; unmatched junction bases: 12. The CDR3 has 16 residues. Written as DNA, the CDR3 is TGTGCCAGCAGTCGACAGGGGGCTTCATCTAATTACGAGCAGTACTTC. Residues: CASSRQGASSNYEQYF.

This clone occurred a few times. The J gene is TRBJ1-5, the V gene TRBV27, with unresolved D. Germline assignment: CDR1 MNHEY and CDR2 SMNVEV (reference sequence). The CDR3 is 12 amino acids. V was shortened by 7 bases and J by 0 bases, with 4 bases between the two germline ends. The CDR3 nucleotides are TGTGCCAGCAAATCTAGCAATCAGCCCCAGCATTTT. Protein: CASKSSNQPQHF.

CDR3 nucleotides: TGCGCCAGCAGCCAAGGCTCTAGCGGGAGTTTCTTGCACGAGCAGTACTTC. Translating gives CASSQGSSGSFLHEQYF. The chain is built from TRBV4-1 and TRBJ2-7; 10 bases are shared with TRBD2. The CDR3 is 17 residues long. Germline assignment: CDR1 MGHRA and CDR2 YSYEKL. The V segment lost 1 base and the J segment 5 bases; nucleotides outside the gene matches: 11.

The genes are TRBV27 and TRBJ2-1, with 7 positions matching TRBD2. From germline, CDR1 is MNHEY and CDR2 SMNVEV (reference sequence). With V trimmed by 6 bases and J by 1 base, 30 bases remained unmatched. The CDR3 extends over 23 amino acids. The DNA of the CDR3 is TGTGCCAGCAGCCTTAAACTTATCCAACGGACTAGGCGATTTTTTCTATCCTACAATGAGCAGTTCTTC. It translates to CASSLKLIQRTRRFFLSYNEQFF.

The V call is TRBV10-1, the J call TRBJ1-1; D unclear. V was pared by 5 bases and J by 5 bases, with 15 bases between. This CDR3 has 14 amino acids. Germline values: CDR1 WNHNN, CDR2 SYGVQD (reference sequence). The CDR3 DNA reads TGCGCCAGCAGTCGGGTCTCGGGCGGGACTGAAGCTTTCTTT. It yields the protein CASSRVSGGTEAFF.

V and J are TRBV19 and TRBJ2-1; perhaps TRBD1 as D (6 bases). Germline values: CDR1 LNHDA, CDR2 SQIVND (reference sequence). This CDR3 contains 17 residues. V lost 3 bases and J lost 1, with 16 bases in between. CDR3 region: CASSIPSGTLSYNEQFF. The CDR3, as DNA: TGTGCCAGTAGTATTCCCTCGGGGACACTATCCTACAATGAGCAGTTCTTC.

In this sample, this clone turned up a few times. This sequence joins TRBV11-2 and TRBJ2-5; perhaps TRBD1 as D (6 bases). Trimming pared 3 bases from V and 2 bases from J, leaving 10 bases between. This CDR3 is built from 14 residues. Per germline, CDR1 SGHAT and CDR2 FQNNGV. CDR3 protein: CASSFRGFQETQYF. The DNA for the CDR3 is TGTGCCAGCAGCTTCAGGGGTTTTCAAGAGACCCAGTACTTC.

Judged by abundance, this clone is medium-sized. The V gene is TRBV4-3, the J gene TRBJ1-6, with 8 bases fitting TRBD1. Germline loops: CDR1 LGHNA, CDR2 YSLEER. With 0 bases clipped from V and 7 bases from J, the junction kept 8 bases outside the gene matches. This CDR3 region has 17 residues. CDR3: CASSQDVGGQVNSPLHF. CDR3 in DNA: TGCGCCAGCAGCCAAGACGTTGGGGGACAGGTGAATTCACCCCTCCACTTT.

The rearrangement uses TRBV6-1 and TRBJ2-1; 8 nucleotides match TRBD1. CDR1 is MNHNS and CDR2 is SASEGT in the germline V gene. J was trimmed by 0 bases and V by 4 bases; bases with no gene match: 5. CDR3 length equals 16 residues. The CDR3 region has the DNA TGTGCCAGCAGTGGACAGGGGCCGAGCTCCTACAATGAGCAGTTCTTC. It encodes CASSGQGPSSYNEQFF.

This clone was seen a handful of times. This chain connects TRBV19 to TRBJ2-3, with 8 nucleotides matching TRBD2. The V gene end was trimmed by 6 bases and the J gene end by 6 bases; junction bases not matched to a gene: 5. The germline V gene encodes CDR1 LNHDA and CDR2 SQIVND (reference sequence). The CDR3 totals 13 residues. CDR3 nucleotides: TGTGCCAGTAGATTTTCGGGAGGGGATACGCAGTATTTT. Protein: CASRFSGGDTQYF.

The chain is built from TRBV5-1 and TRBJ1-1, with no clear D. Trimming took 6 bases from V and 0 from J, leaving 9 bases between them. CDR1 and CDR2 (germline): SGHRS, YFSETQ. CDR3 length: 13 amino acids. The CDR3 reads CASIGNLNTEAFF. For the CDR3, the DNA is TGCGCCAGCATCGGTAACCTGAACACTGAAGCTTTCTTT.

The CDR3, as DNA: TGCAGCGTTGGAGGCCTTGGGGATCAGCCCCAGCATTTT. It yields the protein CSVGGLGDQPQHF. The V gene is TRBV29-1, the J gene TRBJ1-5; D remains ambiguous. Trimming stripped 4 bases from V and 5 bases from J, with 12 bases between. The germline V gene encodes CDR1 SQVTM and CDR2 ANQGSEA. The CDR3 is 13 amino acids.

The genes are TRBV6-5 and TRBJ1-3, with unresolved D. CDR3 length: 14 residues. Trimming removed 4 bases from V and 1 base from J, with 8 bases in between. Germline V gene sequence: CDR1 MNHEY, CDR2 SVGAGI. CDR3: CASSLTSSGNTIYF. CDR3 nucleotide sequence: TGTGCCAGCAGTTTGACATCTTCTGGAAACACCATATATTTT.

This clone has a single count. The chain employs TRBV14 and TRBJ2-7; D gene uncertain. The V end lost 4 bases, the J end lost 6 bases, and 22 bases lay between the germline ends. CDR1 and CDR2 from the germline V gene are SGHDN and FVKESK. The CDR3 covers 16 residues. The CDR3 sequence: CASSPRTTLGSAEQYF. As DNA, the CDR3 is TGTGCCAGCAGCCCTCGGACGACTTTGGGTTCCGCCGAGCAGTACTTC.

This rearrangement joins TRBV20-1 to TRBJ1-1; D gene unclear. CDR3 size: 11 residues. The germline V gene encodes CDR1 DFQATT and CDR2 SNEGSKA (reference sequence). Trimming shortened V by 8 bases and J by 4 bases, and 11 bases separated the two germline ends. CDR3 sequence: CSTGRVTEAFF. CDR3 in DNA: TGCAGTACTGGACGGGTCACTGAAGCTTTCTTT.

This clone has a single count. This chain connects TRBV28 to TRBJ2-6; D unresolved. The CDR3 consists of 15 residues. CDR1 and CDR2 from the germline V gene are MDHEN and SYDVKM. Trimming left V 4 bases short and J 0 bases short, with 7 bases between. In DNA form, the CDR3 reads TGTGCCAGCAGTTCCCCTAGCTCTGGGGCCAACGTCCTGACTTTC. This sequence encodes CASSSPSSGANVLTF.

V is TRBV28 and J is TRBJ2-7; 9 nucleotides line up with TRBD1. V shed 2 bases, J shed 3 bases, and the junction held 8 bases outside the gene matches. Germline V gene lookup returns CDR1 MDHEN and CDR2 SYDVKM. The CDR3 is 16 residues long. The CDR3 is CASSLLTGTGFYEQYF. The CDR3 nucleotides are TGTGCCAGCAGTTTACTCACCGGGACAGGGTTCTACGAGCAGTACTTC.

The V and J genes are TRBV10-1 and TRBJ2-7, with 14 positions matching TRBD2. Unmatched junction bases numbered 2, after V lost 1 base and J lost 3 bases. The CDR3 spans 16 residues. Germline V gene data show CDR1 as WNHNN and CDR2 as SYGVQD (reference sequence). CDR3 in amino acids: CASSELGLAGDYEQYF. The CDR3 region has the DNA TGCGCCAGCAGTGAGTTGGGACTAGCGGGAGACTACGAGCAGTACTTC.

This chain links TRBV6-2 or TRBV6-3 with TRBJ2-7; the match to TRBD2 covers 7 bases. The CDR3 totals 17 residues. Germline V gene sequence: CDR1 MNHEY, CDR2 SVGEGT. J lost 2 bases, V lost 2 bases, and 12 bases had no gene match. The CDR3 DNA follows: TGTGCCAGCAGTTACCCGATCGGGGTGCGGGGGACCTACGAGCAGTACTTC. Translation gives CASSYPIGVRGTYEQYF.

As DNA, the CDR3 is TGTGCCAGCAGCCAAGATCTCCGACTAGCGGGGATCACGTACGAGCAGTACTTC. Translation gives CASSQDLRLAGITYEQYF. The genes are TRBV4-2 and TRBJ2-7; 11 nucleotides line up with TRBD2. The CDR3 consists of 18 residues. The V gene's germline CDR1 is LGHNA and CDR2 YNFKEQ. The ends lost 0 bases at V and 4 bases at J; junction bases unmatched: 11.

The chain joins TRBV7-3 to TRBJ2-2; no definite D call. The CDR3 spans 15 residues. The V end was cut by 0 bases, the J end by 6 bases, with 11 bases between. The V gene's germline CDR1 is SGHTA and CDR2 FQGTGA. CDR3: CASSLTASTAGELFF. CDR3 nucleotides: TGTGCCAGCAGCTTAACGGCCAGTACTGCCGGGGAGCTGTTTTTT. The full variable domain, rest sourced from reference TRBV7-3 and TRBJ2-2, is GAGVSQTPSNKVTEKGKYVELRCDPISGHTALYWYRQSLGQGPEFLIYFQGTGAADDSGLPNDRFFAVRPEGSVSTLKIQRTERGDSAVYLCASSLTASTAGELFFGEGSRLTVL.

J is TRBJ2-3 and V is TRBV3-1 (or the pseudogene TRBV3-2), with 8 bases fitting TRBD2. The J segment lost 6 bases and the V segment lost 0 bases, leaving 11 bases of the junction unmatched. CDR3 size: 17 residues. The V gene's germline CDR1 is LGHDT and CDR2 YNNKEL (reference sequence). CDR3 sequence (DNA): TGTGCCAGCAGCCAAGATCGAGGCAGCGGGAGCCTTGATACGCAGTATTTT. Encoded protein: CASSQDRGSGSLDTQYF.